This T cell receptor beta chain appears in the sequencing data of a study of blood T cell repertoires in COVID-19. For the study at large: Sources were T cells, B-cell-depleted T cells, or PBMCs; the material itself was cDNA or gDNA.

CDR1 and CDR2 (germline): LNHNV, YYDKDF (reference sequence). V gave up 3 bases and J gave up 3 bases, with 10 bases separating them. This CDR3 spans 14 amino acids. In the original workflow: Reference gene primer amplification in the assay estimated nucleated cell counts. This table comes from immunoSEQ multiplex PCR, and its TCRdb copy is limited to in-frame clones, with some not included. V, J and clone size derive from that table, while D and trimming were established from the DNA sequence. The sample includes some 70,000 clones, about 89% of them seen just once. This clonotype was obtained from a human donor in a cohort sampled during active COVID-19. Specimen: peripheral blood. The chain links TRBV15 to TRBJ2-3; D is possibly TRBD2 (5 bases). The CDR3 DNA is TGTGCCACCAGCAGGTCCGGAGGTACAGATACGCAGTATTTT. Translated, it gives CATSRSGGTDTQYF.